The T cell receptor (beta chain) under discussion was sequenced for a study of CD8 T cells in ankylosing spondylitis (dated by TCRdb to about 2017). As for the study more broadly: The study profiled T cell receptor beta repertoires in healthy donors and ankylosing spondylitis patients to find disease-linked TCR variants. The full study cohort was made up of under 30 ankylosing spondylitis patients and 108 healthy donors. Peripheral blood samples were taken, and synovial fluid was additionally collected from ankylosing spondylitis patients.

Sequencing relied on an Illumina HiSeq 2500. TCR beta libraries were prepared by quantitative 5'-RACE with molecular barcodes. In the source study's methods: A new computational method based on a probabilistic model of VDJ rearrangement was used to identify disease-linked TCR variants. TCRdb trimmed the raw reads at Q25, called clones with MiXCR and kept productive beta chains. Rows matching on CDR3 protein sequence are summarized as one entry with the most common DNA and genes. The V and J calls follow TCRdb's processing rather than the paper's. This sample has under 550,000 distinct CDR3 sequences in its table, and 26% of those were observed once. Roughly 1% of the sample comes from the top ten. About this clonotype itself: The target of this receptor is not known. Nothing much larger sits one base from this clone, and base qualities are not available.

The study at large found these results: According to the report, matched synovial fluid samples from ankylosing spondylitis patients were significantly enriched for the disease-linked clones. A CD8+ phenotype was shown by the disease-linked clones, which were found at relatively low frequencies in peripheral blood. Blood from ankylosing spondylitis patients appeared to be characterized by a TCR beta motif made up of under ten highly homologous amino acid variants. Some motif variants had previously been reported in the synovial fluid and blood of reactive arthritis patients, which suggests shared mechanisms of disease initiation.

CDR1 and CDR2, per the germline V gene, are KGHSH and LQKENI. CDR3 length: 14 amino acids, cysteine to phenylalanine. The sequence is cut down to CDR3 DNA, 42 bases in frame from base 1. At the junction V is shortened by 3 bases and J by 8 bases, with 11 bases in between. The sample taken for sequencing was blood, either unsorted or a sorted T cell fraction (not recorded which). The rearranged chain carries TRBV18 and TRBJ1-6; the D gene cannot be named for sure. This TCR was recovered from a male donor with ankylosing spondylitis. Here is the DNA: TGTGCCAGCTCACCGTCTCCAAGGGATTCACCCCTCCACTTT. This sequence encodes CASSPSPRDSPLHF.